This TCR beta chain comes out of a study of cytomegalovirus exposure and HLA in healthy donors. The germline V and J ends were trimmed by 6 bases and 6 bases, with 32 bases remaining between them. CDR1 and CDR2 from the germline V gene are MGHRA and YSYEKL. This CDR3 contains 19 residues. It was with 60 Vbeta and 13 Jbeta primers that the PCR ran. Only in-frame clones appear in the TCRdb table, and some are missing; sequencing was by immunoSEQ multiplex PCR. Seen here are approximately 170,000 clones, approximately 80% observed once, and the top ten hold approximately 7%. Sequencing input: PBMCs. The clonotype was recovered from a male donor in good health and CMV-seropositive. J is TRBJ1-2 and V is TRBV4-1, with D possibly TRBD1 on 6 matching bases. The CDR3 bases are TGCGCCAGCAGAGGGGGGGGGCCCTTTCTCGTAAACCCGTCCAATGGCTACACCTTC. Its protein is CASRGGGPFLVNPSNGYTF.